A single sample gave rise to the 25 T cell receptor beta chains below, sequenced in a study of beta chain features in type 1 diabetes. Every isolated RNA sample was fully reverse transcribed, so sequencing captured expressed TCRB transcripts. Measured with immunoSEQ multiplex PCR; TCRdb has only the in-frame clones, and not every one. The data show 860,000 or so clones, roughly 15% seen once. The material sequenced was naive CD4+ T cells from blood. The receptors derive from a woman aged 18-35 years in good health.

The genes are TRBV4-2 and TRBJ2-3; D perhaps matches TRBD1 (6 bases). V was clipped by 0 bases and J by 5 bases, with 9 bases between them. The CDR3 sequence is 14 residues long. From germline, CDR1 is LGHNA and CDR2 YNFKEQ. The CDR3 nucleotides read TGTGCCAGCAGCCAAGAGTCAGGGGAAGATACGCAGTATTTT. Translation gives CASSQESGEDTQYF.

This clone was counted between two and nine times. The chain links TRBV6-6 to TRBJ2-1, with 8 bases lining up with TRBD2. The ends lost 4 bases at V and 4 bases at J; junction bases unmatched: 6. The CDR3 is 15 residues long. The V gene's germline CDR1 is MNHNY and CDR2 SVGAGI (reference sequence). For the CDR3, the DNA is TGTGCCAGCAGTTCCTACGGGAGGGGATACAATGAGCAGTTCTTC. It translates to CASSSYGRGYNEQFF.

The chain employs TRBV18 and TRBJ2-3; 7 nucleotides match TRBD2. The CDR3 loop spans 15 amino acids. J gave up 1 base and V 2 bases, and 3 bases lay outside the gene matches. Germline V lookup: CDR1 KGHSH, CDR2 LQKENI. CDR3 sequence reads: CASSPVTSGTDTQYF. The CDR3 region has the DNA TGTGCCAGCTCACCAGTCACTAGCGGCACAGATACGCAGTATTTT.

This clone was counted between two and nine times. V and J are TRBV10-3 and TRBJ2-1, with TRBD2 matching over 11 bases. This CDR3 spans 19 amino acids. Trimming at V came to 9 bases and at J to 4 bases, leaving 20 bases not matched to a gene. Germline CDR1 and CDR2: ENHRY and SYGVKD. The chain's CDR3 is CAISHPEFSGTSGYNEQFF. As DNA, the CDR3 is TGTGCCATTAGCCATCCAGAGTTTTCCGGGACTAGCGGATACAATGAGCAGTTCTTC.

This clone showed up just a few times. The sample has other DNA sequences that encode this CDR3 too. The V call is TRBV20-1, the J call TRBJ1-2, with unresolved D. Germline V CDR1 and CDR2: DFQATT, SNEGSKA (reference sequence). V dropped 5 bases and J dropped 11 bases, with 9 bases sitting between them. The CDR3 covers 9 residues. The CDR3 nucleotides read TGCAGTGCTCCACCGGGGTACACCTTC. Its protein product is CSAPPGYTF.

This clone was observed a handful of times. The chain couples TRBV2 to TRBJ2-7; D might be TRBD2 (6 bases). Trimming cost V 4 bases and J 0 bases, with 13 bases left between them. This CDR3 has 15 residues. CDR1 and CDR2 (germline): SNHLY, FYNNEI. Here the CDR3 reads CASSVGGTSSYEQYF. The CDR3 DNA sequence: TGTGCCAGCAGTGTTGGAGGGACCAGCTCCTACGAGCAGTACTTC.

This clone was observed a few times. The chain is built from TRBV6-5 and TRBJ1-2, with a weak D call TRBD1 (5 bases). Looked up from germline, CDR1 is MNHEY and CDR2 is SVGAGI. Trimming stripped 6 bases from V and 1 base from J, with 9 bases between. The CDR3 totals 13 residues. The CDR3 here is CASRSDINYGYTF. The CDR3 region has the DNA TGTGCCAGCAGATCGGACATTAACTATGGCTACACCTTC.

This clone was observed a few times. The chain recombines TRBV5-4 with TRBJ1-2, with 7 bases that match TRBD1. Trimming took 4 bases from V and 0 from J; bases not matched to a gene: 12. The CDR3 extends over 17 amino acids. Germline V CDR1 and CDR2: SGHNT, YYREEE (reference sequence). The chain's CDR3 is CASSPRLNRGSNYGYTF. The CDR3 coding sequence is TGTGCCAGCAGCCCGCGACTCAACAGGGGATCTAACTATGGCTACACCTTC.

The chain couples TRBV28 to TRBJ2-7; D gene ambiguous. Germline assignment: CDR1 MDHEN and CDR2 SYDVKM. Trimming took off 2 bases at V and 0 bases at J, with 11 bases between the two ends. CDR3 size: 15 residues. The CDR3 sequence: CASSLAALSSYEQYF. As DNA, the CDR3 is TGTGCCAGCAGTTTAGCAGCCCTGTCCTCCTACGAGCAGTACTTC.

The chain recombines TRBV5-1 with TRBJ1-1, with TRBD1 matching over 7 bases. CDR3 length: 15 residues. V shed 4 bases, J shed 4 bases, and the junction held 10 bases outside the gene matches. CDR1 is SGHRS and CDR2 is YFSETQ in the germline V gene. CDR3 in amino acids: CASSIYRGRGTEAFF. The CDR3 DNA reads as TGCGCCAGCAGCATCTACAGGGGCCGAGGCACTGAAGCTTTCTTT. Supplemented by reference TRBV5-1 and TRBJ1-1, the full variable domain reads KAGVTQTPRYLIKTRGQQVTLSCSPISGHRSVSWYQQTPGQGLQFLFEYFSETQRNKGNFPGRFSGRQFSNSRSEMNVSTLELGDSALYLCASSIYRGRGTEAFFGQGTRLTVV.

This chain uses TRBV5-1 with TRBJ2-7, with D unresolved. V lost 2 bases and J 10 bases, leaving 16 bases between the germline ends. This CDR3 contains 13 residues. Germline V lookup: CDR1 SGHRS, CDR2 YFSETQ. The CDR3 is CASSLRDISLQYF. In DNA, the CDR3 is TGCGCCAGCAGCTTAAGAGACATTAGTCTCCAGTACTTC. Combining the CDR3 with reference TRBV5-1 and TRBJ2-7 gives the whole variable domain KAGVTQTPRYLIKTRGQQVTLSCSPISGHRSVSWYQQTPGQGLQFLFEYFSETQRNKGNFPGRFSGRQFSNSRSEMNVSTLELGDSALYLCASSLRDISLQYFGPGTRLTVT.

This clone occurred once. The chain links TRBV28 to TRBJ2-5; 10 nucleotides line up with TRBD1. CDR1 and CDR2 (germline): MDHEN, SYDVKM. The CDR3 sequence is 15 residues long. Losses at the gene ends were 5 bases for V and 5 bases for J; bases not matched to a gene: 8. CDR3 residues: CASSHRTGGTETQYF. The CDR3 nucleotides are TGTGCCAGCAGTCATAGGACAGGGGGGACCGAGACCCAGTACTTC.

The chain combines TRBV4-3 with TRBJ2-7; 7 nucleotides match TRBD1. This CDR3 spans 16 amino acids. V trimming: 0 bases; J trimming: 1 base; junction bases outside the gene matches: 6. The germline V gene has CDR1 LGHNA and CDR2 YSLEER. CDR3 residues: CASSQEKARGSYEQYF. The CDR3 region has the DNA TGCGCCAGCAGCCAAGAGAAGGCCAGGGGGTCCTACGAGCAGTACTTC.

This chain links TRBV6-5 with TRBJ2-7; D call uncertain. Trimming removed 2 bases at V and 5 bases at J, with 10 bases between. The CDR3 is made up of 13 amino acids. CDR1 MNHEY and CDR2 SVGAGI come from the germline V gene. The CDR3 loop is CASSYVLGNEQYF. The DNA of the CDR3 is TGTGCCAGCAGTTACGTCCTTGGGAACGAGCAGTACTTC.

The chain combines TRBV6-5 with TRBJ2-7, with 7 bases fitting TRBD1. The germline V gene has CDR1 MNHEY and CDR2 SVGAGI. Trimming at V came to 2 bases and at J to 2 bases, leaving 3 bases not matched to a gene. This CDR3 region has 14 residues. In DNA, the CDR3 is TGTGCCAGCAGTTACGGGACAGCAGCCTACGAGCAGTACTTC. Its protein product is CASSYGTAAYEQYF.

J is TRBJ1-1 and V is TRBV7-9, with 7 nucleotides matching TRBD1. The germline gives CDR1 SEHNR, CDR2 FQNEAQ (reference sequence). The CDR3 runs 15 residues. The V and J ends lost 4 bases and 3 bases, in that order; junction bases with no gene match: 8. The CDR3 DNA is TGTGCCAGCAGCTCATTCAGGGGGAGCTACACTGAAGCTTTCTTT. Its protein is CASSSFRGSYTEAFF.

V is TRBV4-2 and J is TRBJ2-7; D is perhaps TRBD1 or TRBD2 (5 bases each). Trimming left V 0 bases short and J 2 bases short, with 11 bases between. The CDR3 runs 15 residues. Germline V gene data show CDR1 as LGHNA and CDR2 as YNFKEQ. The CDR3 coding sequence is TGTGCCAGCAGCCAAGATCAGGGAGCCACCTACGAGCAGTACTTC. This encodes CASSQDQGATYEQYF.

Only a few counts were recorded for this clone. The chain joins TRBV29-1 to TRBJ1-2, with 9 bases identical to TRBD1. The V and J ends lost 6 bases and 14 bases, in that order; junction bases with no gene match: 25. The CDR3 is 16 amino acids. CDR1 is SQVTM, CDR2 ANQGSEA, per germline. The CDR3: CSVRGSVGTGRLGWTF. CDR3 sequence (DNA): TGCAGCGTCCGGGGTAGTGTCGGGACAGGGCGTTTAGGTTGGACCTTC.

In this sample, this clone turned up many times. V gene TRBV19 combines with J gene TRBJ2-1; D is perhaps TRBD1 or TRBD2 (6 bases each). The CDR3 has 15 residues. V shed 11 bases and J shed 5 bases, with 22 bases lying between them. The germline CDR1 and CDR2 sequences are LNHDA and SQIVND (reference sequence). The CDR3 nucleotides are TGTGCCCGACAGGAGGCGGGGAGGCTGAACAATGAGCAGTTCTTC. This gives the protein CARQEAGRLNNEQFF. Variable domain in full (rest from reference TRBV19 and TRBJ2-1): DGGITQSPKYLFRKEGQNVTLSCEQNLNHDAMYWYRQDPGQGLRLIYYSQIVNDFQKGDIAEGYSVSREKKESFPLTVTSAQKNPTAFYLCARQEAGRLNNEQFFGPGTRLTVL.

The gene calls are TRBV4-2 and TRBJ1-2; D gene unclear. V was shortened by 0 bases and J by 0 bases, with 11 bases between the two germline ends. Germline V gives CDR1 LGHNA, CDR2 YNFKEQ. CDR3 length equals 16 residues. In DNA, the CDR3 is TGTGCCAGCAGCCAAGATCCGGGGAGAGCTAACTATGGCTACACCTTC. Translated, it gives CASSQDPGRANYGYTF.

This clone was seen a few times. The rearrangement uses TRBV10-3 and TRBJ2-7; 11 bases line up with TRBD1. The J segment lost 2 bases and the V segment lost 10 bases, leaving 7 bases of the junction unmatched. CDR3 length: 14 residues. Germline loops: CDR1 ENHRY, CDR2 SYGVKD. In DNA form, the CDR3 reads TGTGCCAGCTTTCCGGGACAGGGGGCCTACGAGCAGTACTTC. Amino acid sequence: CASFPGQGAYEQYF.

The V call is TRBV9, the J call TRBJ2-7, with D perhaps matching TRBD2 (6 bases). V was clipped by 3 bases and J by 4 bases, with 17 bases between them. The CDR3 sequence is 15 residues long. Germline CDR1 and CDR2: SGDLS and YYNGEE. In nucleotides, the CDR3 is TGTGCCAGCAGCGCATCCGCGGGGTTTACTTACGAGCAGTACTTC. Protein product: CASSASAGFTYEQYF.

Regarding this clone: Additional DNA sequences in this sample encode the identical CDR3. V gene TRBV6-6 combines with J gene TRBJ1-1; 7 bases map to TRBD1. CDR1 and CDR2 from the germline V gene are MNHNY and SVGAGI (reference sequence). The V gene end was trimmed by 2 bases and the J gene end by 5 bases; junction bases not matched to a gene: 2. There are 13 residues in the CDR3. The DNA of the CDR3 is TGTGCCAGCAGTTACCGGACAGGAACTGAAGCTTTCTTT. Its protein is CASSYRTGTEAFF.

The genes are TRBV10-3 and TRBJ2-7; a weak D match, TRBD2 (6 bases). V lost 8 bases, J lost 5 bases, and 13 bases lay in between. CDR1 ENHRY and CDR2 SYGVKD come from the germline V gene. The CDR3 consists of 12 residues. This CDR3 is CAIGGSADEQYF. The CDR3 DNA sequence: TGTGCCATCGGGGGGAGTGCCGACGAGCAGTACTTC.

This clone showed up just a few times. The V call is TRBV28, the J call TRBJ2-7; D ambiguous. This CDR3 is 16 amino acids long. CDR1 is MDHEN, CDR2 SYDVKM, per germline. V was cut by 2 bases and J by 3 bases, with 17 bases left in between. The CDR3 spells CASSLRFNTHIYEQYF. The CDR3 DNA sequence: TGTGCCAGCAGTTTAAGGTTCAATACACACATCTACGAGCAGTACTTC.